The 15 T cell receptor beta chains reported below all come from one sample, sequenced in a study of T cell changes during pregnancy in multiple sclerosis. Sequencing was performed with immunoSEQ multiplex PCR; in TCRdb, only in-frame clones are kept and a portion is missing. Of tens of thousands of clones listed, about 94% are singletons. Sequenced here: CD8+ T cells from peripheral blood mononuclear cells, sampled in the first trimester of pregnancy. The receptors were sampled from a female donor with multiple sclerosis, enrolled in a pregnancy study.

The chain carries TRBV29-1 and TRBJ2-7, with D perhaps matching TRBD1 (5 bases). In germline, CDR1 is SQVTM, CDR2 ANQGSEA. The CDR3 sequence is 13 residues long. Trimming took off 0 bases at V and 4 bases at J, with 10 bases between the two ends. Here the CDR3 DNA reads TGCAGCGTTGAAGATCTCCAGGGTTACGAGCAGTACTTC. This codes for CSVEDLQGYEQYF.

The chain carries TRBV7-9 and TRBJ2-4; D is possibly TRBD2 (6 bases). CDR3 length: 15 residues. CDR1 and CDR2 (germline): SEHNR, FQNEAQ (reference sequence). V lost 6 bases, J lost 5 bases, and 17 bases lay in between. CDR3 sequence: CASSIQEGPENIQYF. The CDR3 coding sequence is TGTGCCAGCAGTATCCAGGAGGGCCCAGAAAACATTCAGTACTTC. Full variable domain (outside the CDR3, taken from reference TRBV7-9 and TRBJ2-4): DTGVSQNPRHKITKRGQNVTFRCDPISEHNRLYWYRQTLGQGPEFLTYFQNEAQLEKSRLLSDRFSAERPKGSFSTLEIQRTEQGDSAMYLCASSIQEGPENIQYFGAGTRLSVL.

The gene calls are TRBV29-1 and TRBJ2-3, with D maybe TRBD2 (6 bases). Trimming stripped 1 base from V and 4 bases from J, with 9 bases between. Germline values: CDR1 SQVTM, CDR2 ANQGSEA. The CDR3 length is 13 residues. The CDR3 protein is CSVEGWGADTQYF. DNA for the CDR3: TGCAGCGTTGAAGGCTGGGGGGCAGATACGCAGTATTTT.

This clone was counted between two and nine times. The chain has TRBV25-1 and TRBJ2-3, with D perhaps TRBD1 (6 bases). Germline V gene lookup returns CDR1 MGHDK and CDR2 SYGVNS. The CDR3 spans 15 residues. Trimming removed 3 bases at V and 0 bases at J, with 10 bases between. CDR3: CASSEPGHSTDTQYF. DNA for the CDR3: TGTGCCAGCAGTGAGCCGGGACACAGCACAGATACGCAGTATTTT.

The rearrangement links TRBV7-6 to TRBJ2-6; 7 nucleotides agree with TRBD1. The length of the CDR3 is 17 residues. After removal of 5 bases from V and 0 bases from J, the junction contained 7 bases not matched to a gene. Germline CDR1 is SGHVS and CDR2 is FNYEAQ. CDR3 sequence (DNA): TGTGCCAGCAGCGAAAGGGGGCACAGCTCTGGGGCCAACGTCCTGACTTTC. Amino acids: CASSERGHSSGANVLTF.

The chain has TRBV4-1 and TRBJ2-3, with TRBD2 identical over 7 bases. The V gene end was trimmed by 2 bases and the J gene end by 0 bases; junction bases not matched to a gene: 5. The CDR3 spans 16 residues. CDR1 is MGHRA, CDR2 YSYEKL, per germline. The CDR3 is CASSQLAASSTDTQYF. The CDR3 DNA reads as TGCGCCAGCAGCCAACTAGCGGCTTCTAGCACAGATACGCAGTATTTT.

The chain uses TRBV7-9 and TRBJ2-7, with D possibly being TRBD2 (6 bases). The V and J ends lost 5 bases and 1 base respectively, with 12 bases between them. CDR3 length: 14 residues. Germline loops: CDR1 SEHNR, CDR2 FQNEAQ (reference sequence). CDR3 region: CASSQYGGSYEQYF. The CDR3 DNA reads TGTGCCAGCAGCCAATACGGGGGTTCCTACGAGCAGTACTTC.

This chain connects TRBV5-1 to TRBJ2-3; 9 bases fit TRBD2. V was pared by 7 bases and J by 3 bases, with 12 bases of the junction left unmatched. Germline V gene lookup returns CDR1 SGHRS and CDR2 YFSETQ. This CDR3 has 16 residues. As DNA, the CDR3 is TGCGCCAGCGCAAAAATGGCGGGGGGGAATACAGATACGCAGTATTTT. The encoded protein is CASAKMAGGNTDTQYF.

The chain is built from TRBV6-1 and TRBJ2-7, with TRBD1 identical over 9 bases. This CDR3 contains 15 residues. V dropped 5 bases and J dropped 6; count of bases not matched to a gene: 11. Germline loops: CDR1 MNHNS, CDR2 SASEGT. The CDR3 DNA reads TGTGCCAGCAGTTTACCGGGACAGGGTAGAGGCGAGCAGTACTTC. It encodes CASSLPGQGRGEQYF.

The chain has TRBV6-1 and TRBJ2-7, with 7 bases fitting TRBD2. The CDR3 spans 15 residues. In germline, CDR1 is MNHNS, CDR2 SASEGT. V lost 2 bases to trimming and J lost 0 bases; unmatched junction nucleotides: 4. Here the CDR3 DNA reads TGTGCCAGCAGTGAATGGGGAGGGGCCTCCTACGAGCAGTACTTC. It encodes CASSEWGGASYEQYF.

This chain connects TRBV6-1 to TRBJ1-1; 8 bases are shared with TRBD1. The CDR3 spans 16 residues. Germline CDR1 MNHNS, CDR2 SASEGT. Trimming cost V 2 bases and J 6 bases; bases outside gene matches: 11. The CDR3 spells CASSERRTGRVPEAFF. CDR3 DNA sequence: TGTGCCAGCAGTGAAAGGAGGACAGGGAGGGTGCCTGAAGCTTTCTTT.

The rearrangement uses TRBV7-9 and TRBJ2-5, with unresolved D. Germline CDR1 is SEHNR and CDR2 is FQNEAQ (reference sequence). The V end was cut by 0 bases, the J end by 5 bases, with 7 bases between. This CDR3 contains 13 residues. The CDR3 is CASSLASGETQYF. The CDR3 region has the DNA TGTGCCAGCAGCTTAGCTTCCGGGGAGACCCAGTACTTC.

This chain uses TRBV10-1 with TRBJ2-7, with 9 bases aligning to TRBD1. In germline, CDR1 is WNHNN, CDR2 SYGVQD (reference sequence). This CDR3 is 14 amino acids long. Losses at the gene ends were 7 bases for V and 0 bases for J; bases not matched to a gene: 4. The CDR3 reads CASIKTGGSYEQYF. As DNA, the CDR3 is TGCGCCAGCATTAAGACAGGGGGCTCCTACGAGCAGTACTTC.

This chain joins TRBV9 and TRBJ2-7; D uncertain. The CDR3 spans 14 residues. The V gene lost 0 bases and the J gene lost 0 bases, with 7 bases spanning the gap. The germline V gene encodes CDR1 SGDLS and CDR2 YYNGEE. The CDR3, as DNA: TGTGCCAGCAGCGTAGACGGTTACTCCTACGAGCAGTACTTC. Its translation: CASSVDGYSYEQYF.

The V call is TRBV21-1, the J call TRBJ2-7; the table gives TRBD1 as D, unverified against the DNA. TRBV21-1 is a pseudogene locus. The CDR3 spans 13 residues. CDR3 protein: CASRFRGSYEQYF. CDR3 nucleotides: TGTGCCAGCAGGTTCAGGGGCAGCTACGAGCAGTACTTC.